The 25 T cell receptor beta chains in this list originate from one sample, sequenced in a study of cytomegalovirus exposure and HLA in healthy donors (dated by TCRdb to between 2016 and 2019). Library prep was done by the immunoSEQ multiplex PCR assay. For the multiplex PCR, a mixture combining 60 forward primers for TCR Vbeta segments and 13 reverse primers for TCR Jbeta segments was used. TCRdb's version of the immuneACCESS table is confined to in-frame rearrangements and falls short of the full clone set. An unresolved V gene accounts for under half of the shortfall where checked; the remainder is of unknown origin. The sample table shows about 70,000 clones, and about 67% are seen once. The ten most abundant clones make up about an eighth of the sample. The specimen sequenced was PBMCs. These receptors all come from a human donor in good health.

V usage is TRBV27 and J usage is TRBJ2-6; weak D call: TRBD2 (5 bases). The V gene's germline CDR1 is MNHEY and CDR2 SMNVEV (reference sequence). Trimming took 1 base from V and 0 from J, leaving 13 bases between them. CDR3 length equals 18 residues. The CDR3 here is CASSLFGGLRSGANVLTF. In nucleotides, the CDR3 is TGTGCCAGCAGTTTATTCGGCGGACTCCGCTCTGGGGCCAACGTCCTGACTTTC.

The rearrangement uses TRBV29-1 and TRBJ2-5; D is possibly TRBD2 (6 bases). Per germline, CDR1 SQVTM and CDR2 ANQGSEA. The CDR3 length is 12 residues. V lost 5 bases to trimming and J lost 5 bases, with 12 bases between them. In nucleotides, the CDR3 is TGCAGCGTTTTCGGGAGCGGGGAGACCCAGTACTTC. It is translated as CSVFGSGETQYF.

The CDR3 sequence: CASSYSGTQGSEQYF. In DNA, the CDR3 is TGTGCCAGCAGTTACTCAGGGACTCAGGGCAGCGAGCAGTACTTC. The rearrangement joins TRBV6-5 to TRBJ2-7, with D tentatively TRBD2 (6 bases). Germline loops: CDR1 MNHEY, CDR2 SVGAGI. This CDR3 spans 15 amino acids. The ends were cut back, 0 bases at V and 6 bases at J, with 15 bases in the middle.

The CDR3 DNA reads as TGTGCCAGCAGCGTAGAAGGCTCCGGGAGAGGGGTCTACAATGAGCAGTTCTTC. It yields the protein CASSVEGSGRGVYNEQFF. The chain joins TRBV9 to TRBJ2-1; possibly TRBD2 for D (6 bases). CDR3 size: 18 residues. Germline V gene sequence: CDR1 SGDLS, CDR2 YYNGEE. Trimming removed 0 bases from V and 3 bases from J, with 19 bases in between.

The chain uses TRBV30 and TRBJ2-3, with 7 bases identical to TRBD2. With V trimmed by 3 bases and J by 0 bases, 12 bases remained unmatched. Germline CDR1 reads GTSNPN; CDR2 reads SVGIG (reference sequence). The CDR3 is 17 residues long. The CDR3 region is CAWSAPLGLVSTDTQYF. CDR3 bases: TGTGCCTGGAGCGCGCCCCTCGGACTAGTCAGCACAGATACGCAGTATTTT.

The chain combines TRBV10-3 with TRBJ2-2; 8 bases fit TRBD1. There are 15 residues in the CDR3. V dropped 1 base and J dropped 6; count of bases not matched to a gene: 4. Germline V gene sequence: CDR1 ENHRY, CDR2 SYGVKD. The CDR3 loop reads CAISELQGVAGELFF. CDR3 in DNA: TGTGCCATCAGTGAGTTACAGGGGGTTGCCGGGGAGCTGTTTTTT.

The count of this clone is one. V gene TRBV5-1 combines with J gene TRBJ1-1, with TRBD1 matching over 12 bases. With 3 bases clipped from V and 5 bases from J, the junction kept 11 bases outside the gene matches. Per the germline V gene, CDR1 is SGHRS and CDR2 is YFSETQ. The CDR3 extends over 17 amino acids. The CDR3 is CASSSQGTGGGWTEAFF. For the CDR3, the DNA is TGCGCCAGCAGCTCCCAGGGGACAGGGGGCGGTTGGACTGAAGCTTTCTTT.

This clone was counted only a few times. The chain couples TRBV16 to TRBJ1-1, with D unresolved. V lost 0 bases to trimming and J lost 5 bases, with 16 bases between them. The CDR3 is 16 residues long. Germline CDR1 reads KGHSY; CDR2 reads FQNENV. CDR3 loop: CASSQSSGIGWTEAFF. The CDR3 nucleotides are TGTGCCAGCAGCCAATCGAGCGGGATAGGGTGGACTGAAGCTTTCTTT.

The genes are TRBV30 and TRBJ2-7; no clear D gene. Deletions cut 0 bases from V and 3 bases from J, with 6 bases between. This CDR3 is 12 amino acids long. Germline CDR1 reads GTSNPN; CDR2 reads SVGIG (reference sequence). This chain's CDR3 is CAWSVWSYEQYF. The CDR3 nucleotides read TGTGCCTGGAGTGTATGGAGCTACGAGCAGTACTTC.

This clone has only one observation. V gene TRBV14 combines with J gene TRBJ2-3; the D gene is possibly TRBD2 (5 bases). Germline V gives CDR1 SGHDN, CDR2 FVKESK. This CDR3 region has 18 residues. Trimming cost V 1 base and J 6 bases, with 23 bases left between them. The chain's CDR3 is CASSQGARPSGQRDTQYF. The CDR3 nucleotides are TGTGCCAGCAGCCAAGGTGCACGGCCAAGCGGTCAGAGGGATACGCAGTATTTT.

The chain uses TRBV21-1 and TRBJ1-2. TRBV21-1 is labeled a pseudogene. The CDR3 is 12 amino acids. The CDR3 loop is CASSRGDHGYTF. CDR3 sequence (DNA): TGTGCCAGCAGCAGGGGGGATCATGGCTACACCTTC.

This chain's CDR3 is CASSYGTGGGPGELFF. CDR3 nucleotides: TGTGCCAGCAGTTACGGGACGGGAGGAGGGCCCGGGGAGCTGTTTTTT. The J gene is TRBJ2-2, the V gene TRBV6-6; TRBD2 aligns across 7 bases. Germline loops: CDR1 MNHNY, CDR2 SVGAGI (reference sequence). J was trimmed by 6 bases and V by 2 bases; bases with no gene match: 9. The CDR3 extends over 16 amino acids.

The CDR3 loop reads CASSLPPAGINQQYF. CDR3 sequence (DNA): TGTGCCAGCAGTTTACCCCCAGCGGGAATTAACCAGCAGTACTTC. J is TRBJ2-7 and V is TRBV28; 7 bases are shared with TRBD2. V lost 2 bases and J lost 8; bases outside the gene matches: 12. Germline CDR1 is MDHEN and CDR2 is SYDVKM. The CDR3 spans 15 residues.

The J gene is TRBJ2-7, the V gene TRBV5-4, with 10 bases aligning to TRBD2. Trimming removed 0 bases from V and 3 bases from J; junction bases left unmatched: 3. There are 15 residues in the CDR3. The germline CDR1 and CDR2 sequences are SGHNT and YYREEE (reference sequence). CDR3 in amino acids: CASSLGLAGVYEQYF. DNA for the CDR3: TGTGCCAGCAGCTTGGGACTAGCGGGTGTCTACGAGCAGTACTTC.

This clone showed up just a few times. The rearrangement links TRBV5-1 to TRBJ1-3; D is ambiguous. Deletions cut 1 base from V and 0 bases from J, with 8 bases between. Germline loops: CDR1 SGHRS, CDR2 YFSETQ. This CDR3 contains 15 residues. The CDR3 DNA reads TGCGCCAGCAGCTTGACGACAAGCTCTGGAAACACCATATATTTT. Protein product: CASSLTTSSGNTIYF.

CDR3 coding DNA: TGTGCCTGGAGTCGCGGGCCGGGAGAGTACTTGTACACTGAAGCTTTCTTT. Translating gives CAWSRGPGEYLYTEAFF. The genes are TRBV30 and TRBJ1-1, with D unresolved. Germline V lookup: CDR1 GTSNPN, CDR2 SVGIG (reference sequence). The CDR3 consists of 17 residues. Trimming pared 2 bases from V and 3 bases from J, leaving 22 bases between. The full variable domain, in which reference TRBV30 and TRBJ1-1 provide the parts outside the CDR3, is SQTIHQWPATLVQPVGSPLSLECTVEGTSNPNLYWYRQAAGRGLQLLFYSVGIGQISSEVPQNLSASRPQDRQFILSSKKLLLSDSGFYLCAWSRGPGEYLYTEAFFGQGTRLTVV.

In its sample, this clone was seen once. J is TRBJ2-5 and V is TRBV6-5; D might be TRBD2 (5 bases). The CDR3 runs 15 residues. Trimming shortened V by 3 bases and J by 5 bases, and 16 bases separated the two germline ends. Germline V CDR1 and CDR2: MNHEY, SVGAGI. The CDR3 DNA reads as TGTGCCAGCAGTTATGGATTCGAACCGGGGGAGACCCAGTACTTC. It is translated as CASSYGFEPGETQYF.

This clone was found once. CDR3 sequence: CASSQYTDTQYF. CDR3 DNA sequence: TGCGCCAGCAGCCAATACACAGATACGCAGTATTTT. This sequence joins TRBV4-1 and TRBJ2-3; D is uncertain. The germline V gene encodes CDR1 MGHRA and CDR2 YSYEKL. The CDR3 is 12 amino acids. The V end was cut by 2 bases, the J end by 2 bases, with 2 bases between.

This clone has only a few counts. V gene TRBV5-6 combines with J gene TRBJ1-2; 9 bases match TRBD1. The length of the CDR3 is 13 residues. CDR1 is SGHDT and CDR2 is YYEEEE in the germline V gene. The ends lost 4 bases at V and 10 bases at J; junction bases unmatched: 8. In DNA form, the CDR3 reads TGTGCCAGCAGCCCCCGGGACAGGGTTGACTACACCTTC. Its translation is CASSPRDRVDYTF.

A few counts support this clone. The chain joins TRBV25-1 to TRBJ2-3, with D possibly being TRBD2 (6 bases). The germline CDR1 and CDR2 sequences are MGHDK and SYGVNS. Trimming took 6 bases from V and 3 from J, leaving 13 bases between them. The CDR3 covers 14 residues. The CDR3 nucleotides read TGTGCCAGCAGCCGGACTACAAAAACAGATACGCAGTATTTT. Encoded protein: CASSRTTKTDTQYF. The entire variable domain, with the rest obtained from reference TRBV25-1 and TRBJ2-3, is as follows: EADIYQTPRYLVIGTGKKITLECSQTMGHDKMYWYQQDPGMELHLIHYSYGVNSTEKGDLSSESTVSRIRTEHFPLTLESARPSHTSQYLCASSRTTKTDTQYFGPGTRLTVL.

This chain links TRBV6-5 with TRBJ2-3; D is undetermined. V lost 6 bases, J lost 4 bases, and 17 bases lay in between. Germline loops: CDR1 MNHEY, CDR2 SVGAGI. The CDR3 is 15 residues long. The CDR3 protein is CASSYGQELPDTQYF. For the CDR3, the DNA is TGTGCCAGCAGCTATGGGCAGGAATTGCCAGATACGCAGTATTTT.

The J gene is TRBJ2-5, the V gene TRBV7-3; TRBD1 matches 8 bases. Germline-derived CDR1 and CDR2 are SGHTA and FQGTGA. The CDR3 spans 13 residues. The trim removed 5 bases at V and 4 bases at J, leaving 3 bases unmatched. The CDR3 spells CASSEDRGETQYF. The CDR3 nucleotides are TGTGCCAGCAGCGAAGACAGGGGAGAGACCCAGTACTTC.

CDR3 nucleotide sequence: TGCGCCAGCAGCTCCGTACAGGCGGATACGCAGTATTTT. Translating gives CASSSVQADTQYF. The rearrangement uses TRBV5-1 and TRBJ2-3, with a possible D match to TRBD1 (5 bases). Germline CDR1 is SGHRS and CDR2 is YFSETQ. V gave up 3 bases and J gave up 6 bases, with 11 bases separating them. The CDR3 loop spans 13 amino acids.

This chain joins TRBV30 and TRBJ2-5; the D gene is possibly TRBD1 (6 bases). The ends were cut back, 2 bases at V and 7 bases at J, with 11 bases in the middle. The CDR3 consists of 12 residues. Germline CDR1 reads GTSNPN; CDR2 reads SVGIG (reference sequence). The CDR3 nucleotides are TGTGCCTGGAGTATCAGGGGTGGGACCCAGTACTTC. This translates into CAWSIRGGTQYF.

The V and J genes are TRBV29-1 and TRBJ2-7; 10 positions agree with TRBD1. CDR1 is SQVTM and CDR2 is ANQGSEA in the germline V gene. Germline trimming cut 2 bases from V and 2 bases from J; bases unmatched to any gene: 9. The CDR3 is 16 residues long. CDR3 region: CSVEQVEGQGAYEQYF. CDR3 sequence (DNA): TGCAGCGTTGAACAGGTAGAAGGACAGGGGGCCTACGAGCAGTACTTC.